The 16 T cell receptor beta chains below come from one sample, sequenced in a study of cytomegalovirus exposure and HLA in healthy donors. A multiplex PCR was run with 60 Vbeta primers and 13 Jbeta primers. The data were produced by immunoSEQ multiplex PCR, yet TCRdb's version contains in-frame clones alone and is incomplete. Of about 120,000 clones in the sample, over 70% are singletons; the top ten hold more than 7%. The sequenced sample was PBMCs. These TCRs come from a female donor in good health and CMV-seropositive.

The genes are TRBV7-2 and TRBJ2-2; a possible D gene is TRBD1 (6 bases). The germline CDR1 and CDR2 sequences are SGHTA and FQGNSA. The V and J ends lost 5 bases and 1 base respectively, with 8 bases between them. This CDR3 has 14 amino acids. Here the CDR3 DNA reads TGTGCCAGCAGCGCGACAGGGAACACCGGGGAGCTGTTTTTT. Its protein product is CASSATGNTGELFF.

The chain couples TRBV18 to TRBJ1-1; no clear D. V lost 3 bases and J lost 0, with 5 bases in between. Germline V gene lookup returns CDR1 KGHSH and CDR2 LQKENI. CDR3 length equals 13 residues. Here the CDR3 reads CASSPTLNTEAFF. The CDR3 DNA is TGTGCCAGCTCACCGACATTGAACACTGAAGCTTTCTTT. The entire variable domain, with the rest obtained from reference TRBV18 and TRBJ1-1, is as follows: NAGVMQNPRHLVRRRGQEARLRCSPMKGHSHVYWYRQLPEEGLKFMVYLQKENIIDESGMPKERFSAEFPKEGPSILRIQQVVRGDSAAYFCASSPTLNTEAFFGQGTRLTVV.

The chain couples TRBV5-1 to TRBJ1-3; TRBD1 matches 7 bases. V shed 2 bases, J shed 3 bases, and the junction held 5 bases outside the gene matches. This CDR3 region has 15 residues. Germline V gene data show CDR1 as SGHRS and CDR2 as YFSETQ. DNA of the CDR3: TGCGCCAGCAGCTTACAGGGGTCGGATGGAAACACCATATATTTT. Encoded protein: CASSLQGSDGNTIYF.

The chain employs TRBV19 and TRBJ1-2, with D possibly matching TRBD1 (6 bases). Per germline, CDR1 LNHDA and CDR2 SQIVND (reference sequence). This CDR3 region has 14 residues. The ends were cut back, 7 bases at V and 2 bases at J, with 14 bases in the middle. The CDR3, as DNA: TGTGCCAGTAAACAGGGCCGTAACAACTATGGCTACACCTTC. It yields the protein CASKQGRNNYGYTF. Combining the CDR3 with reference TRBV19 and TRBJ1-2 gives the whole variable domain DGGITQSPKYLFRKEGQNVTLSCEQNLNHDAMYWYRQDPGQGLRLIYYSQIVNDFQKGDIAEGYSVSREKKESFPLTVTSAQKNPTAFYLCASKQGRNNYGYTFGSGTRLTVV.

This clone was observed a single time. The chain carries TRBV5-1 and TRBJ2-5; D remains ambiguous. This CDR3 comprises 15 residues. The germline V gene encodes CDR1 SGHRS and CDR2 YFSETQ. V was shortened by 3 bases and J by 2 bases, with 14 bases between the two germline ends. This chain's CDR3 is CASSSHAQTQETQYF. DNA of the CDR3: TGCGCCAGCAGCTCGCACGCGCAGACACAAGAGACCCAGTACTTC.

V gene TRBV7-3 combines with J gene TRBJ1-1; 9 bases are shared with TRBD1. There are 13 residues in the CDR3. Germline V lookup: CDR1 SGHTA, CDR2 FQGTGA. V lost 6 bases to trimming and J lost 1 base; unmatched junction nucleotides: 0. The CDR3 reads CASRQGANTEAFF. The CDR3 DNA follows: TGTGCCAGCAGACAGGGGGCGAACACTGAAGCTTTCTTT.

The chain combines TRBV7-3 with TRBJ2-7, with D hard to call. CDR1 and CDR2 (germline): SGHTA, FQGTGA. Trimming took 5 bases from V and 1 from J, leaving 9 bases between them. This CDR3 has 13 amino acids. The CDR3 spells CASSLDRSYEQYF. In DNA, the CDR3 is TGTGCCAGCAGCCTAGACCGTTCCTACGAGCAGTACTTC.

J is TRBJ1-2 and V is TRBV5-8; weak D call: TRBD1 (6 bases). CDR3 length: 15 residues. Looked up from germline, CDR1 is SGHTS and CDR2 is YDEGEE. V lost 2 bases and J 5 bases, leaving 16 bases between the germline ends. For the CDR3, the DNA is TGTGCCAGCAGCTTTGGGGGGGGGCGCGGTTATGGCTACACCTTC. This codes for CASSFGGGRGYGYTF.

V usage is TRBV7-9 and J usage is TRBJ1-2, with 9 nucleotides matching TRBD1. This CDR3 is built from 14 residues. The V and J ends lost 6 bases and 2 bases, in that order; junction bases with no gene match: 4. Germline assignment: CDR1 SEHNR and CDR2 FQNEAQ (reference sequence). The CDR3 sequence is CASRPQGANYGYTF. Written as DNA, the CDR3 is TGTGCCAGCAGACCACAGGGGGCGAACTATGGCTACACCTTC.

CDR3 coding DNA: TGTGCCAGCAGTTTCTCAGGGGGCACTGAAGCTTTCTTT. Translation: CASSFSGGTEAFF. The gene calls are TRBV28 and TRBJ1-1, with 7 positions matching TRBD1. The germline CDR1 and CDR2 sequences are MDHEN and SYDVKM. Trimming at V came to 3 bases and at J to 4 bases, leaving 2 bases not matched to a gene. The CDR3 loop spans 13 amino acids.

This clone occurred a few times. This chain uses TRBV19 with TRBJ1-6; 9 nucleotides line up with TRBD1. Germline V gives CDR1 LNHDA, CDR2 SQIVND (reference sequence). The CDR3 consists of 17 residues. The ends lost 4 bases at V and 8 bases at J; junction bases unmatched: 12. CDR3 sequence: CASSRTGTGIGYSPLHF. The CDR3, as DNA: TGTGCCAGTAGTAGAACCGGGACAGGGATCGGTTATTCACCCCTCCACTTT.

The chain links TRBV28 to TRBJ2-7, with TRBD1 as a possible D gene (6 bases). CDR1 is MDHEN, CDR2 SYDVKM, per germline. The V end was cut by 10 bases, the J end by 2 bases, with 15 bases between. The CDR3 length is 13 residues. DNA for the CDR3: TGTGCCACCGGAGGAGGACAGACCTACGAGCAGTACTTC. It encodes CATGGGQTYEQYF.

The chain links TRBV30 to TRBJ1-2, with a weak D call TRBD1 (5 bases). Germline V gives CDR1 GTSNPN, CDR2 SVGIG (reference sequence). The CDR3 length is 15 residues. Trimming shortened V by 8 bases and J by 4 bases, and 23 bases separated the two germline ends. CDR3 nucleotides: TGTGCCAAAATGGAACCTCATTTGGGGGGCTATGGCTACACCTTC. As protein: CAKMEPHLGGYGYTF.

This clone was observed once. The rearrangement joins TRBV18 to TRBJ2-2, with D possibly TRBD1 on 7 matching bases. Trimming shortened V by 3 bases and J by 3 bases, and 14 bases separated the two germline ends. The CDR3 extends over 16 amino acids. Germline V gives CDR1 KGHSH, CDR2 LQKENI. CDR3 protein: CASSPQGGDYTGELFF. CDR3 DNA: TGTGCCAGCTCACCCCAGGGGGGCGATTACACCGGGGAGCTGTTTTTT.

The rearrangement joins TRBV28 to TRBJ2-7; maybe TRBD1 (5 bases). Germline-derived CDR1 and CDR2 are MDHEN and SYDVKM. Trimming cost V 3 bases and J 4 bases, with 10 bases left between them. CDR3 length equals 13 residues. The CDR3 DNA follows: TGTGCCAGCAGTTTTGGGGCCTCTTACGAGCAGTACTTC. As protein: CASSFGASYEQYF.

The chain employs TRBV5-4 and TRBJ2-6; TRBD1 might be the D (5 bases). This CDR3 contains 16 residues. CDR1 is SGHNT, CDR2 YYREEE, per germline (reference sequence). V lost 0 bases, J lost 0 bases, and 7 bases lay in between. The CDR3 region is CASSLVGVSGANVLTF. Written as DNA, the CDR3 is TGTGCCAGCAGCTTGGTAGGGGTCTCTGGGGCCAACGTCCTGACTTTC.